The next 12 T cell receptor beta chains were all read from a single sample in a study of T cells after yellow fever vaccination. Using its own MiXCR run on the 5' RACE reads, TCRdb lists one record per CDR3 protein. The sample has about 120,000 distinct CDR3 sequences, about 7.2% seen once; the top ten hold 2.5% to 3.5%. The sample consisted of CD4+ T cells sorted from PBMCs, taken roughly seven weeks after the first yellow fever vaccination. The receptor source for this set is a man between 18 and 29 years old who received the YFV17D yellow fever vaccine.

Many counts were recorded for this clonotype. The V call is TRBV6-5, the J call TRBJ1-6; D call uncertain. This CDR3 comprises 12 residues. Looked up from germline, CDR1 is MNHEY and CDR2 is SVGAGI. V lost 0 bases, J lost 9 bases, and 3 bases lay in between. CDR3 sequence: CASSYSRSPLHF. The CDR3 bases are TGTGCCAGCAGTTACTCGCGTTCACCCCTCCACTTT.

This clonotype was counted many times. The J gene is TRBJ1-2, the V gene TRBV6-1, with 10 nucleotides matching TRBD1. The CDR3 covers 14 residues. CDR1 and CDR2 (germline): MNHNS, SASEGT. Trimming removed 5 bases from V and 5 bases from J; junction bases left unmatched: 5. CDR3 coding DNA: TGTGCCAGCAGTCCCCGGGACAGGGGATATGGCTACACCTTC. Protein: CASSPRDRGYGYTF.

This clonotype was found many times. The chain carries TRBV7-9 and TRBJ1-5; D remains unclear. The CDR3 has 13 residues. The germline gives CDR1 SEHNR, CDR2 FQNEAQ (reference sequence). V gave up 7 bases and J gave up 1 base, with 8 bases separating them. The CDR3 region is CASTTESNQPQHF. The CDR3 DNA sequence: TGTGCCAGCACCACAGAGAGCAATCAGCCCCAGCATTTT.

Ten or more counts support this clonotype. This sequence joins TRBV10-3 and TRBJ1-1, with 8 bases that match TRBD1. V shed 5 bases and J 4 bases; nucleotides not matched to a gene: 9. Germline V gene data show CDR1 as ENHRY and CDR2 as SYGVKD. CDR3 length equals 15 residues. As DNA, the CDR3 is TGTGCCATCAGTCTTCAGGGGGCCCGCGGCACTGAAGCTTTCTTT. Its protein product is CAISLQGARGTEAFF.

This clonotype was observed many times. V usage is TRBV5-1 and J usage is TRBJ2-1; no clear D gene. The length of the CDR3 is 13 residues. Germline V gene data show CDR1 as SGHRS and CDR2 as YFSETQ. The V end lost 0 bases, the J end lost 7 bases, and 8 bases lay between the germline ends. As DNA, the CDR3 is TGCGCCAGCAGCTTGGGGTGGCAGAATGAGCAGTTCTTC. Translating it yields CASSLGWQNEQFF.

This clonotype occurred many times. This rearrangement joins TRBV20-1 to TRBJ2-3; D may be TRBD1 (5 bases). Trimming took 6 bases from V and 1 from J, leaving 14 bases between them. CDR3 size: 14 residues. Germline lookup yields CDR1 DFQATT and CDR2 SNEGSKA (reference sequence). CDR3 sequence reads: CSAKGPRGTDTQYF. The CDR3 DNA follows: TGCAGTGCCAAGGGGCCCCGCGGCACAGATACGCAGTATTTT.

The chain has TRBV12-5 and TRBJ2-7; TRBD1 matches at 9 bases. This CDR3 spans 15 amino acids. Per the germline V gene, CDR1 is LGHNT and CDR2 is FRNRAP. The CDR3: CATCRDRGSSYEQYF. For the CDR3, the DNA is TGTGCCACCTGCCGAGACAGGGGGAGCTCCTACGAGCAGTACTTC.

This clonotype has at least ten counts. The chain employs TRBV20-1 and TRBJ2-1; D tentatively reads TRBD1 or TRBD2 (6 bases each). CDR1 is DFQATT and CDR2 is SNEGSKA in the germline V gene (reference sequence). The CDR3 has 14 residues. The V and J ends lost 4 bases and 0 bases respectively, with 10 bases between them. DNA of the CDR3: TGCAGTGCTAAAGGGGGGAGCTCCTACAATGAGCAGTTCTTC. This gives the protein CSAKGGSSYNEQFF.

This clonotype occurred many times. The V call is TRBV6-2 or TRBV6-3, the J call TRBJ2-5, with D perhaps TRBD2 (5 bases). The CDR3 runs to 13 residues. The V and J ends lost 2 bases and 8 bases respectively, with 12 bases between them. Looked up from germline, CDR1 is MNHEY and CDR2 is SVGEGT. In DNA, the CDR3 is TGTGCCAGCAGTTACACGACTATCGGAACCCAGTACTTC. Translated: CASSYTTIGTQYF.

This clonotype was found many times. This chain connects TRBV7-8 to TRBJ1-6; D is perhaps TRBD1 (5 bases). In germline, CDR1 is SGHVS, CDR2 FQNEAQ. V lost 5 bases and J 9 bases, leaving 14 bases between the germline ends. The CDR3 is 14 residues long. The CDR3, as DNA: TGTGCCAGCAGCCCCGGCGGGGGATCTTCACCCCTCCACTTT. Residues: CASSPGGGSSPLHF.

This clonotype came up many times. The chain carries TRBV5-1 and TRBJ2-2; 12 bases map to TRBD1. Germline CDR1 reads SGHRS; CDR2 reads YFSETQ. CDR3 length: 16 residues. After removal of 9 bases from V and 7 bases from J, the junction contained 13 bases not matched to a gene. For the CDR3, the DNA is TGCGCCACTTCATTGCCGGGACAGGGGGCCAACGGGGAGCTGTTTTTT. As protein: CATSLPGQGANGELFF.

This clonotype was counted ten times or more. V gene TRBV7-9 combines with J gene TRBJ1-1; maybe TRBD1 (5 bases). This CDR3 is 17 amino acids long. V was shortened by 4 bases and J by 5 bases, with 23 bases between the two germline ends. Germline V lookup: CDR1 SEHNR, CDR2 FQNEAQ (reference sequence). The CDR3 DNA reads TGTGCCAGCAGCTCCCCGTACCTAGGAGGGCAGGGAACTGAAGCTTTCTTT. Translation gives CASSSPYLGGQGTEAFF. The full variable domain, with the rest looked up from reference TRBV7-9 and TRBJ1-1, is DTGVSQNPRHKITKRGQNVTFRCDPISEHNRLYWYRQTLGQGPEFLTYFQNEAQLEKSRLLSDRFSAERPKGSFSTLEIQRTEQGDSAMYLCASSSPYLGGQGTEAFFGQGTRLTVV.